A single sample is the source of the 15 T cell receptor beta chains below, sequenced in a study of T-cell reconstitution after alpha-beta-depleted transplantation in children. A TCRbeta library incorporating unique molecular identifiers was prepared. From the PCR reads, TCRdb called clonotypes with MiXCR, one entry per CDR3 protein. The sample gives about 190,000 distinct CDR3 sequences, around 10% of which show up once; over 10% is in the top ten. The sample here was PBMCs, taken before TCRalphabeta/CD19-depleted stem cell transplant. Receptor source: a boy under 10 years old with acute myeloid leukemia, due to receive a stem cell transplant.

This clonotype was recorded many times. J is TRBJ1-5 and V is TRBV15; D is unresolved. This CDR3 is 15 amino acids long. The V and J ends lost 0 bases and 7 bases respectively, with 13 bases between them. The V gene's germline CDR1 is LNHNV and CDR2 YYDKDF (reference sequence). The CDR3 bases are TGTGCCACCAGCAGAGATCTTGGGGAAGGACAGCCCCAGCATTTT. It specifies CATSRDLGEGQPQHF.

This clonotype was seen at least ten times. The chain is built from TRBV29-1 and TRBJ2-7; D not resolved. CDR1 and CDR2 from the germline V gene are SQVTM and ANQGSEA. This CDR3 contains 12 residues. V lost 0 bases and J lost 3, with 6 bases in between. CDR3 protein: CSVEDFSYEQYF. CDR3 nucleotide sequence: TGCAGCGTTGAAGATTTTAGCTACGAGCAGTACTTC.

This clonotype occurred many times. The chain combines TRBV7-2 with TRBJ1-2; the D is unclear. Between the trimmed V and J ends, which lost 0 bases and 7 bases, there was a span of 12 bases. Germline V gene data show CDR1 as SGHTA and CDR2 as FQGNSA. The CDR3 contains 14 residues. CDR3 in DNA: TGTGCCAGCAGCTTAGCCACAGCATTTGGTGGCTACACCTTC. Its protein product is CASSLATAFGGYTF.

In this sample, this clonotype turned up many times. This sequence joins TRBV24-1 and TRBJ2-1; 10 nucleotides align to TRBD1. Unmatched junction bases numbered 16, after V lost 7 bases and J lost 8 bases. Germline V gene sequence: CDR1 KGHDR, CDR2 SFDVKD. CDR3 length: 17 amino acids. The CDR3 loop reads CATSLKPRDRGHDEQFF. CDR3 bases: TGTGCCACCAGCCTAAAACCCAGGGACAGGGGACACGATGAGCAGTTCTTC.

This clonotype was counted at least ten times. The chain carries TRBV15 and TRBJ2-1, with D possibly TRBD2 on 6 matching bases. CDR1 and CDR2 (germline): LNHNV, YYDKDF (reference sequence). The CDR3 is 17 residues long. V lost 3 bases, J lost 4 bases, and 19 bases lay in between. CDR3 region: CATSRVSDGAGYNEQFF. CDR3 sequence (DNA): TGTGCCACCAGCAGGGTTTCTGACGGGGCGGGGTACAATGAGCAGTTCTTC.

At least ten counts were recorded for this clonotype. The chain recombines TRBV10-3 with TRBJ1-5, with a possible D match to TRBD1 (6 bases). The V gene lost 4 bases and the J gene lost 2 bases, with 6 bases spanning the gap. The CDR3 length is 13 residues. Germline V lookup: CDR1 ENHRY, CDR2 SYGVKD. CDR3 nucleotide sequence: TGTGCCATCAGTGCAGGGGGCAATCAGCCCCAGCATTTT. It codes for CAISAGGNQPQHF.

At least ten counts were recorded for this clonotype. This chain links TRBV4-1 with TRBJ1-1; 7 bases map to TRBD1. V lost 4 bases and J lost 1; bases outside the gene matches: 9. The CDR3 is 16 amino acids. CDR1 is MGHRA and CDR2 is YSYEKL in the germline V gene. In DNA form, the CDR3 reads TGCGCCAGCAGCCCCACTATGACAGGGAGGAACACTGAAGCTTTCTTT. It translates to CASSPTMTGRNTEAFF.

This clonotype showed up many times. This rearrangement joins TRBV9 to TRBJ2-1; a possible D gene is TRBD1 (6 bases). CDR3 length: 16 residues. Germline V lookup: CDR1 SGDLS, CDR2 YYNGEE. Trimming cost V 3 bases and J 2 bases, with 15 bases left between them. The CDR3 sequence: CASSAPWGPTYNEQFF. The CDR3 nucleotides are TGTGCCAGCAGCGCGCCCTGGGGGCCCACCTACAATGAGCAGTTCTTC.

This clonotype appeared many times. This chain connects TRBV12-3 or TRBV12-4 to TRBJ1-1; 7 bases map to TRBD1. This CDR3 is built from 16 residues. The trim removed 11 bases at V and 3 bases at J, leaving 18 bases unmatched. The CDR3 loop is CAARSRQGGIYTEAFF. For the CDR3, the DNA is TGTGCCGCCCGTTCTCGACAGGGCGGTATTTACACTGAAGCTTTCTTT.

This clonotype was seen at least ten times. This chain uses TRBV7-9 with TRBJ2-2; TRBD2 aligns across 8 bases. CDR3 length equals 16 residues. Germline CDR1 is SEHNR and CDR2 is FQNEAQ (reference sequence). Germline trimming cut 1 base from V and 5 bases from J; bases unmatched to any gene: 6. CDR3 DNA sequence: TGTGCCAGCAGCTTAGTCAGCGGGGGTGCAACCGGGGAGCTGTTTTTT. Its translation: CASSLVSGGATGELFF.

This clonotype was counted at least ten times. The chain combines TRBV30 with TRBJ2-2; 7 nucleotides line up with TRBD2. This CDR3 has 17 residues. V shed 1 base and J 7 bases; nucleotides not matched to a gene: 15. Per the germline V gene, CDR1 is GTSNPN and CDR2 is SVGIG (reference sequence). CDR3 sequence: CAWSAPFRSGEHGELFF. The CDR3 coding sequence is TGTGCCTGGAGTGCCCCATTCAGAAGCGGGGAGCACGGGGAGCTGTTTTTT.

This clonotype has at least ten counts. The chain employs TRBV24-1 and TRBJ2-1; D call uncertain. Germline CDR1 KGHDR, CDR2 SFDVKD. Trimming pared 6 bases from V and 7 bases from J, leaving 15 bases between. The CDR3 consists of 14 residues. CDR3: CATSSRRKGNEQFF. DNA for the CDR3: TGTGCCACCAGTAGCAGGCGAAAGGGAAATGAGCAGTTCTTC.

This clonotype was observed at least ten times. The junction and the germline gene differ at one end; a read error may be behind it. The rearrangement links TRBV18 to TRBJ2-1; perhaps TRBD1 as D (5 bases). Per the germline V gene, CDR1 is KGHSH and CDR2 is LQKENI. This CDR3 region has 14 residues. In DNA, the CDR3 is TGCGCCAGCAGCCCCCGGGCAGGGATCAATGAGCAGTTCTTC. Amino acids: CASSPRAGINEQFF.

This clonotype was counted many times. V is TRBV4-2 and J is TRBJ1-4, with D tentatively TRBD1 (6 bases). The ends were cut back, 1 base at V and 6 bases at J, with 15 bases in the middle. This CDR3 comprises 16 residues. The germline CDR1 and CDR2 sequences are LGHNA and YNFKEQ. CDR3 DNA: TGTGCCAGCAGCCAAGCTTGGGGCGCAGGGGATGAAAAACTGTTTTTT. Residues: CASSQAWGAGDEKLFF.

Ten or more counts support this clonotype. The V gene is TRBV28, the J gene TRBJ2-7; TRBD2 is a possible D gene (5 bases). This CDR3 is built from 12 residues. From germline, CDR1 is MDHEN and CDR2 SYDVKM. Between the trimmed V and J ends, which lost 6 bases and 5 bases, there was a span of 11 bases. In DNA, the CDR3 is TGTGCCAGCAGCTCCGGCGGGCACGAGCAGTACTTC. This translates into CASSSGGHEQYF.